The entry that follows covers one T cell receptor beta chain sequence. The antigen it binds to is not known. Within one base of it there is no much larger clone, and no base qualities were kept. This sample was taken from a study of Ad26.COV2.S vaccination and SARS-CoV-2 variants (dated by TCRdb to the early 2020s). About the investigation overall: Donors in the vaccine arm were drawn from COV1001, a multicentre, randomized, double-blind, placebo-controlled phase I-IIa trial testing Ad26.COV2.S in healthy adults. Dosing of Ad26.COV2.S was intramuscular, at either 5x10^10 or 1x10^11 viral particles, delivered as one shot or as two shots spaced 56 days apart. TCRbeta repertoire sequencing was used to assess the specificity and breadth of SARS-CoV-2-reactive T cell receptors after Ad26.COV2.S vaccination. The TCR-sequenced set comprised about 32 samples: 19 Ad26.COV2.S vaccine recipients, 5 placebo recipients and 8 SARS-CoV-2 convalescent individuals. Trial participants were randomized into five groups of five, in which low-dose or high-dose Ad26.COV2.S was given once or twice, or placebo was given on both occasions. Blinding of investigators to trial group allocation was maintained during experiments and outcome assessment.

Study-level results and caveats: Non-spike TCR breadth was comparable between vaccine and placebo recipients, consistent with the vaccine containing only spike. The authors noted that the TCR breadth and depth analyses may have underestimated total T cell responses. Substantial breadth of spike-specific CD8+ and CD4+ T cell responses was reported after vaccination. Higher spike-specific TCR breadth was observed in Ad26.COV2.S recipients than in placebo recipients (P = 0.0014). The study was not powered to compare responses between vaccine doses or regimens.

TCRbeta CDR3 regions were sequenced with the immunoSEQ Assay. After extraction, genomic DNA underwent amplification by bias-controlled multiplex PCR, followed by high-throughput sequencing. The authors processed their data as follows. To quantify the absolute abundance of each unique TCRbeta CDR3 region, sequences were collapsed and filtered. T cell fraction was estimated by normalizing TCRbeta template counts to usable DNA, with usable DNA measured through amplification of reference genes found in all nucleated cells. Repertoire TCRs were annotated as SARS-CoV-2-specific when V gene, CDR3 amino acid sequence and J gene were exactly matched to a known reactive TCR set. The reference SARS-CoV-2 TCR set came from MIRA and was filtered for enrichment in COVID-19-positive ImmuneCODE repertoires, removing public or cross-reactive TCRs. Using the MIRA antigens, annotated TCRs were further analysed by specific ORF or by position within an ORF. Depth was the summed frequency of annotated unique rearrangements, while breadth was defined as annotated unique rearrangements over total unique productive rearrangements. TCR breadth was compared between groups using two-sided Wilcoxon rank-sum tests. Entries here come from immuneACCESS through TCRdb and include only in-frame sequences with V and J called. Some clones fail to appear in such tables; in the studies checked, an unresolved V gene covers under half of the shortfall, and the cause of the remainder is unknown. V, J and clone size are those of that table, while D and trimming were read from the DNA. Counted in this sample were over 200,000 clones; 85% to 90% of them appeared once. The ten largest account for roughly 10% of the sample.

The CDR1 and CDR2 encoded by the germline V gene are KGHDR and SFDVKD. From cysteine to phenylalanine, the CDR3 is 15 amino acids long. The read is trimmed to its CDR3 DNA, 45 bases read in frame from base 1. V is shortened by 2 bases, J by 5 bases, and the region joining them spans 14 bases. In light of the paper, this sample's treatment or condition label describes: approximately 18 received Ad26.COV2.S at low or high dose, single or two shots; 5 received placebo; per-sample allocation not given. For vaccine and placebo recipients, repertoires were sequenced using samples collected on day 63 after the first injection. Between 29 July and 7 August 2020, Cohort 1b enrolled about 27 adults aged 18-55 years at one site in Boston, USA. As a vaccine, Ad26.COV2.S was a replication-incompetent adenovirus type 26 vector that expressed a prefusion-stabilized SARS-CoV-2 spike protein derived from the original Wuhan strain.

Sequenced here: peripheral blood, sampled in a trial of Ad26.COV2.S vaccine versus placebo. Recombination joined TRBV24-1 with TRBJ2-5; a weak D assignment points to TRBD1 (5 bases agree). The TCR originated in a person between 18 and 60 years old who received the Ad26.COV2.S COVID-19 vaccine or a placebo. DNA sequence: TGTGCCACCAGTGATTCTGGCAGGGCTGAGGAGACCCAGTACTTC. This is translated as CATSDSGRAEETQYF.